The clone carrying this T cell receptor (beta chain) was observed at least ten times. The antigen is not known. The data derive from a study of CD8 T cells in ankylosing spondylitis. CDR3 size: 12 residues. Trimming took 0 bases from V and 12 from J, leaving 15 bases between them. From germline, CDR1 is DFQATT and CDR2 SNEGSKA (reference sequence). Scientists made TCR beta libraries using quantitative 5'-RACE with molecular barcodes. TCRdb passed the 5' RACE reads through MiXCR, listing each CDR3 protein once. In the table there are fewer than 550,000 distinct CDR3 sequences, approximately 5% of which are singletons. Study results and caveats: Matched ankylosing spondylitis synovial fluid reportedly contained a significantly enriched population of disease-linked clones. Several of the motif variants were reported before in synovial fluid and blood from reactive arthritis. Among TCR beta sequences, a motif of eight highly homologous variants appeared characteristic of ankylosing spondylitis blood.

The receptor was derived from a male donor with ankylosing spondylitis. The chain joins TRBV20-1 to TRBJ2-7; no clear D gene. Input material: blood, either unsorted or a sorted T cell fraction (not recorded which). The CDR3 region has the DNA TGCAGTGCTAGAGATCCAGGTGGGGATGGGTACTTC. Translation gives CSARDPGGDGYF.